This TCR beta chain was identified during a study of T cells in Graves' hyperthyroidism and ophthalmopathy. TCR beta CDR3 regions were amplified from RNA transcripts. A first-round RT-PCR of the TCR CDR3 used the HTBI primer set. TCRdb re-analysed the multiplex PCR reads in MiXCR, keeping a single row per CDR3 protein. The sample holds nearly 600,000 distinct CDR3 sequences, 14% seen once. Trimming removed 6 bases from V and 1 base from J; junction bases left unmatched: 9. The CDR3 contains 18 residues. The germline V gene has CDR1 MNHNS and CDR2 SASEGT. The sequence came from a woman younger than 35 with Graves' ophthalmopathy. The gene calls are TRBV6-1 and TRBJ2-2; 12 bases map to TRBD2. Sequenced input: blood. CDR3 DNA: TGTGCCAGCAGAGGCCTATTGGGACTAGCGGGGAACACCGGGGAGCTGTTTTTT. Amino acid sequence: CASRGLLGLAGNTGELFF.